A selection of T cell receptor beta chains follows, all from one sample in a study of OX40 agonist ivuxolimab in advanced cancers. The repertoire was sequenced with immunoSEQ multiplex PCR; TCRdb's copy has only in-frame clones and lacks some. In the table there are around 62,000 clones, 70% to 85% of which are singletons. Sequences were derived from CD4+ or CD8+ T cells sorted from blood, sampled in a trial of the OX40 agonist ivuxolimab. The source is an adult with an advanced solid tumor such as melanoma, head and neck, liver or kidney cancer. Both conserved end residues are part of each CDR3. D genes are given only for firm matches. Not all rows give a size; the values are once, few, many and, for expanded clones, a class.

TRBV4-2	TRBJ2-5	TRBD2	.	CASSQVGTSGVRETQYF	TGTGCCAGCAGCCAGGTCGGGACTAGCGGGGTAAGAGAGACCCAGTACTTC
TRBV7-8	TRBJ2-5	.	.	CASSFDGARETQYF	TGTGCCAGCAGCTTCGACGGGGCCCGGGAGACCCAGTACTTC
TRBV4-3	TRBJ1-1	.	.	CASSEGIRGGTEAFF	TGCGCCAGCAGCGAAGGGATTAGGGGGGGCACTGAAGCTTTCTTT
TRBV19	TRBJ2-2	.	many	CASSMKGNTGELFF	TGTGCCAGTAGTATGAAAGGGAACACCGGGGAGCTGTTTTTT
TRBV27	TRBJ2-1	TRBD2	.	CASSLYGGGMSSYNEQFF	TGTGCCAGCAGTTTATATGGCGGGGGGATGAGCTCCTACAATGAGCAGTTCTTC
TRBV5-1	TRBJ1-4	TRBD1	.	CASSIASGTGNEKLFF	TGCGCCAGCAGCATAGCATCGGGGACAGGGAATGAAAAACTGTTTTTT
TRBV6-5	TRBJ2-3	.	.	CASSYSIESITDTQYF	TGTGCCAGCAGTTACTCTATCGAGTCGATCACAGATACGCAGTATTTT
TRBV5-1	TRBJ1-6	.	.	CASSDLLVFHSPLHF	TGCGCCAGCAGCGACCTCCTGGTATTTCATTCACCCCTCCACTTT
TRBV28	TRBJ1-3	.	.	CASSTGDSGNTIYF	TGTGCCAGCAGCACGGGAGACTCTGGAAACACCATATATTTT
TRBV18	TRBJ1-6	.	.	CASSPGQSEPLHF	TGTGCCAGCTCACCCGGACAATCAGAACCCCTCCACTTT
TRBV5-1	TRBJ2-7	.	few	CASSGGLTDRSSYEQYF	TGCGCCAGCAGCGGGGGACTCACGGACAGGTCCTCCTACGAGCAGTACTTC
TRBV5-6	TRBJ2-4	.	.	CASSSQLAKNIQYF	TGTGCCAGCAGCTCACAATTAGCCAAAAACATTCAGTACTTC
TRBV4-3	TRBJ1-4	.	.	CASSQDRVDGEKLFF	TGCGCCAGCAGCCAAGATAGGGTTGACGGTGAAAAACTGTTTTTT
TRBV6-5	TRBJ1-2	.	.	CASTPRSVVNYGYTF	TGTGCCAGCACCCCCAGGTCGGTGGTGAACTATGGCTACACCTTC
TRBV5-4	TRBJ2-1	.	.	CASSAQISYNEQFF	TGTGCCAGCAGCGCCCAAATCTCCTACAATGAGCAGTTCTTC
TRBV30	TRBJ1-5	TRBD1	.	CAWSVHPGQGIYSNQPQHF	TGTGCCTGGAGTGTACACCCGGGACAGGGGATCTATAGCAATCAGCCCCAGCATTTT
TRBV6-6	TRBJ2-3	.	once	CASSRGRGLADTQYF	TGTGCCAGCAGTAGGGGGAGGGGGTTGGCAGATACGCAGTATTTT
TRBV2	TRBJ1-4	.	.	CASIGTTNEKLFF	TGTGCCAGCATCGGGACAACTAATGAAAAACTGTTTTTT
TRBV27	TRBJ2-7	TRBD1	.	CASKRGRGQGYPYEQYF	TGTGCCAGCAAGCGTGGGCGGGGACAGGGTTATCCGTACGAGCAGTACTTC
TRBV6-6	TRBJ1-3	.	.	CASSSRTVGGNTIYF	TGTGCCAGCAGTTCCCGGACAGTGGGGGGAAACACCATATATTTT
TRBV6-4	TRBJ1-1	.	.	CASSGQLNTEAFF	TGTGCCAGCAGTGGACAGCTGAACACTGAAGCTTTCTTT
TRBV6-5	TRBJ1-6	TRBD1	.	CASSLRQGASPLHF	TGTGCCAGCAGTCTCCGACAGGGGGCTTCACCCCTCCACTTT